A selection of T cell receptor beta chains follows, all from one sample in a study of radiotherapy plus CTLA-4 blockade in lung cancer. Generated by immunoSEQ multiplex PCR, the TCRdb table keeps only in-frame clones and is missing some. Of roughly 32,000 clones listed, more than 80% are singletons. The material was peripheral blood, obtained from a patient treated with radiotherapy plus ipilimumab. These receptors all come from a human donor with non-small cell lung cancer that progressed on radiotherapy plus ipilimumab. The CDR3 runs from the conserved cysteine through the conserved F or W. A D gene is named only where the DNA matches it firmly. Part of the rows lack a size; the others show once, few, many or a class for expanded clones.

j_call: TRBJ2-5
v_call: TRBV5-1
d_call: TRBD2
clone_size: once
cdr3_aa: CASSLLASGTAGGTQYF

j_call: TRBJ1-5
v_call: TRBV19
d_call: -
clone_size: once
cdr3_aa: CASSTPGLGQPQHF

j_call: TRBJ1-1
v_call: TRBV5-1
d_call: -
clone_size: -
cdr3_aa: CASSLSDTEAFF

j_call: TRBJ1-3
v_call: TRBV5-1
d_call: -
clone_size: -
cdr3_aa: CASSSSWEGRAGNTIYF

j_call: TRBJ2-2
v_call: TRBV9
d_call: -
clone_size: -
cdr3_aa: CASSVGGGTPGELFF

j_call: TRBJ1-1
v_call: TRBV11-2
d_call: -
clone_size: -
cdr3_aa: CASSLDAGIGDTEAFF

j_call: TRBJ1-2
v_call: TRBV6-1
d_call: TRBD1
clone_size: -
cdr3_aa: CASSQSGTGNYGYTF

j_call: TRBJ1-5
v_call: TRBV27
d_call: TRBD1
clone_size: -
cdr3_aa: CASKNRGPSPQHF

j_call: TRBJ1-6
v_call: TRBV16
d_call: -
clone_size: -
cdr3_aa: CASSQSTGEVGSPLHF

j_call: TRBJ2-7
v_call: TRBV6-1
d_call: -
clone_size: -
cdr3_aa: CASSAVYEQYF

j_call: TRBJ2-5
v_call: TRBV15
d_call: TRBD2
clone_size: -
cdr3_aa: CATSRVYISASGVKTQYF

j_call: TRBJ2-5
v_call: TRBV9
d_call: TRBD1
clone_size: once
cdr3_aa: CASSLSTGGEETQYF

j_call: TRBJ1-4
v_call: TRBV19
d_call: -
clone_size: -
cdr3_aa: CASSNREIGEKLFF

j_call: TRBJ1-4
v_call: TRBV2
d_call: -
clone_size: -
cdr3_aa: CASIGTQAWDEKLFF

j_call: TRBJ2-2
v_call: TRBV5-1
d_call: -
clone_size: few
cdr3_aa: CASSLDNPNTGELFF

j_call: TRBJ1-4
v_call: TRBV7-9
d_call: TRBD1
clone_size: -
cdr3_aa: CASRPTGGNTNEKLFF

j_call: TRBJ1-1
v_call: TRBV6-1
d_call: -
clone_size: -
cdr3_aa: CASSEFQNRTNTEAFF

j_call: TRBJ1-1
v_call: TRBV10-2
d_call: TRBD1
clone_size: -
cdr3_aa: CASSDPDRGTEAFF

j_call: TRBJ1-4
v_call: TRBV5-1
d_call: -
clone_size: -
cdr3_aa: CASSSQGPYEKLFF

j_call: TRBJ1-2
v_call: TRBV9
d_call: -
clone_size: -
cdr3_aa: CASSVAGSSYGYTF

j_call: TRBJ2-5
v_call: TRBV14
d_call: -
clone_size: -
cdr3_aa: CASSPGTSTKTQYF

j_call: TRBJ1-1
v_call: TRBV9
d_call: TRBD1
clone_size: -
cdr3_aa: CASSGTGGGNTEAFF